The clone carrying this T cell receptor beta chain was seen a few times. Germline CDR1 MNHNS, CDR2 SASEGT. Trimming shortened V by 8 bases and J by 0 bases, and 17 bases separated the two germline ends. This CDR3 is 15 amino acids long. TCRdb passed the RT-PCR reads through MiXCR, listing each CDR3 protein once. The top ten clones hold less than 3% of a sample with about 87,000 distinct CDR3 sequences, roughly 5.2% of them seen once. The data derive from a study of patients and donors after allogeneic stem cell transplantation. The rearrangement uses TRBV6-1 and TRBJ2-7; D is perhaps TRBD1 or TRBD2 (5 bases each). The sequenced material came from blood, either unsorted or a sorted T cell fraction (not recorded which). The TCR was taken from a human donor who was either an allogeneic HSCT recipient or a stem cell or donor lymphocyte infusion donor (not recorded which). It is not recorded whose cells these are; they may come from a transplant donor. This CDR3 is CASLPGPGSSYEQYF. CDR3 coding DNA: TGTGCCAGCCTACCGGGACCGGGAAGCTCCTACGAGCAGTACTTC.